This TCR beta chain derives from a study of T cell changes during pregnancy in multiple sclerosis. Here immunoSEQ multiplex PCR was the method, and the copy in TCRdb shows in-frame clones only, minus some. This table holds 65,000 to 95,000 clones, 90% to 95% found once. Germline lookup yields CDR1 SGHRS and CDR2 YFSETQ. Trimming cost V 0 bases and J 6 bases; bases outside gene matches: 10. The CDR3 has 17 amino acids. This receptor was taken from a female donor in good health, enrolled as a control in a pregnancy study. This rearrangement joins TRBV5-1 to TRBJ2-4; TRBD2 matches 9 bases. The sequenced sample was peripheral blood, obtained after pregnancy. The CDR3 region is CASSLGISGGSTNIQYF. In DNA, the CDR3 is TGCGCCAGCAGCTTGGGTATTAGCGGGGGTTCCACAAACATTCAGTACTTC.